The 4 T cell receptor beta chains reported below all come from one sample, sequenced in a study of blood T cell repertoires in COVID-19. Only in-frame clones appear in the TCRdb table, and some are missing; sequencing was by immunoSEQ multiplex PCR. Of fewer than 150,000 clones detected, about 80% appear once; the ten largest clones hold about 16%. Material for sequencing was peripheral blood. Every receptor here comes from a woman between 45 and 65 years old with acute or convalescent COVID-19.

This chain uses TRBV9 with TRBJ2-7; TRBD2 matches 7 bases. The V gene end was trimmed by 4 bases and the J gene end by 0 bases; junction bases not matched to a gene: 7. Germline V gene lookup returns CDR1 SGDLS and CDR2 YYNGEE. The CDR3 is made up of 15 amino acids. This CDR3 is CASSIGLGSSYEQYF. The CDR3 DNA follows: TGTGCCAGCAGCATCGGACTAGGGAGCTCCTACGAGCAGTACTTC.

The V call is TRBV6-4, the J call TRBJ2-1; 10 bases match TRBD2. The germline V gene encodes CDR1 MRHNA and CDR2 SNTAGT. V dropped 4 bases and J dropped 8; count of bases not matched to a gene: 11. The CDR3 has 16 residues. CDR3 bases: TGTGCCAGCAGTGGGAAGCGGGGGGGTGGCGTTTATGAGCAGTTCTTC. Encoded protein: CASSGKRGGGVYEQFF.

Turning to this clone: The sample carries other DNA sequences with the same CDR3. This rearrangement joins TRBV30 to TRBJ1-2; tentatively, D is TRBD1 (6 bases). Germline values: CDR1 GTSNPN, CDR2 SVGIG (reference sequence). The CDR3 has 12 residues. V was cut by 5 bases and J by 1 base, with 8 bases left in between. The CDR3 DNA sequence: TGTGCCTGGGCACAGGGTAACTATGGCTACACCTTC. It codes for CAWAQGNYGYTF.

The V call is TRBV30, the J call TRBJ1-5; D is unresolved. Germline CDR1 reads GTSNPN; CDR2 reads SVGIG (reference sequence). This CDR3 spans 14 amino acids. Trimming left V 4 bases short and J 0 bases short, with 10 bases between. In nucleotides, the CDR3 is TGTGCCTGGAACTCACAGAATAGCAATCAGCCCCAGCATTTT. It yields the protein CAWNSQNSNQPQHF.